This T cell receptor beta chain was documented in a study of shared clonotypes between healthy human individuals. Study-level findings and limits: Richness estimates generally favored naive over memory subsets.

Clones were sequenced by immunoSEQ multiplex PCR, and TCRdb holds only the in-frame ones, with some missing. This sample has roughly 2.2 million clones, with 92% found just once. On this clone: Its antigen remains unknown.

CDR3 length: 14 amino acids. The germline CDR1 and CDR2 sequences are MDHEN and SYDVKM. With V trimmed by 6 bases and J by 6 bases, 11 bases remained unmatched. The sequence came from a man aged 18-30 years in good health. Some clones in this sample may be carry-over from other donors' samples. The chain is built from TRBV28 and TRBJ2-7, with 7 bases matching TRBD1. Sequenced input: naive CD4+ T cells from PBMCs. The subset was: CD45RA+ positively selected. CDR3 sequence: CASSRPATGREQYF. The CDR3 DNA reads TGTGCCAGCAGCCGCCCAGCGACAGGGCGCGAGCAGTACTTC.